The rows below give T cell receptor beta chains drawn from one sample of a study of shared clonotypes between healthy human individuals. Sequenced by immunoSEQ multiplex PCR; TCRdb stores in-frame clones only, minus some. Here the sample spans 950,000 to 1,300,000 clones, roughly 80% being singletons. The sequencing sample was made of memory CD4+ T cells sorted from blood. Receptor source: a man between 18 and 29 years old in good health. Each CDR3 is given with its conserved first and last residue. A D gene is named only where the DNA matches it firmly. Clone size is stated in some rows and not others, as once, few, many or a class when expanded.

>.|TRBJ1-6|TRBV5-1|.
CASGQEEGSPLHF
TGCGCCAGCGGTCAGGAGGAAGGGTCACCCCTCCACTTT
>once|TRBJ1-5|TRBV5-6|.
CASSLRLLNQPQHF
TGTGCCAGCAGCTTGCGACTCCTGAATCAGCCCCAGCATTTT
>.|TRBJ1-1|TRBV7-6|TRBD1
CASSLGPRTGLDTEAFF
TGTGCCAGCAGCTTAGGCCCAAGGACAGGGCTAGACACTGAAGCTTTCTTT
>.|TRBJ1-5|TRBV6-1|.
CASSEAGGHQPQHF
TGTGCCAGCAGTGAAGCTGGCGGTCATCAGCCCCAGCATTTT
>few|TRBJ1-4|TRBV4-2|.
CASSQDPVSNEKLFF
TGTGCCAGCAGCCAAGATCCAGTTAGTAATGAAAAACTGTTTTTT
>.|TRBJ2-2|TRBV5-8|.
CASSFTGAPGELFF
TGTGCCAGCAGTTTTACAGGCGCGCCGGGGGAGCTGTTTTTT
>few|TRBJ2-5|TRBV30|TRBD1
CAWSVRGRRETQYF
TGTGCCTGGAGTGTCAGGGGGCGGAGAGAGACCCAGTACTTC
>.|TRBJ1-2|TRBV5-1|.
CASSLEQGYGYTF
TGCGCCAGCAGCTTGGAACAGGGCTATGGCTACACCTTC
>.|TRBJ1-1|TRBV30|.
CAWSVPGGGGISFF
TGTGCCTGGAGTGTACCTGGTGGGGGTGGTATTTCTTTCTTT
>.|TRBJ2-5|TRBV28|.
CASSFSIPGIQETQYF
TGTGCCAGCAGTTTTTCTATTCCGGGCATCCAAGAGACCCAGTACTTC
>.|TRBJ1-4|TRBV18|.
CASSPGGSINEKLFF
TGTGCCAGCTCCCCCGGGGGGAGCATAAATGAAAAACTGTTTTTT
>.|TRBJ2-1|TRBV21-1|.
CASSPGLAGVFNEQFF
TGTGCCAGCAGCCCGGGACTAGCGGGAGTATTCAATGAGCAGTTCTTC
>.|TRBJ2-7|TRBV4-3|.
CASSQQHLGAGISSYEQYF
TGCGCCAGCAGCCAACAACACCTGGGGGCAGGGATAAGCTCCTACGAGCAGTACTTC
>.|TRBJ2-6|TRBV19|TRBD1
CASSLGTASGANVLTF
TGTGCCAGTAGTCTTGGGACAGCCTCTGGGGCCAACGTCCTGACTTTC
>.|TRBJ2-7|TRBV6-4|.
CASSEPELTLTYEQYF
TGTGCCAGCAGTGAACCGGAGTTAACACTAACCTACGAGCAGTACTTC
>few|TRBJ2-1|TRBV2|.
CASRKESVDNYNEQFF
TGTGCCAGCAGGAAAGAATCCGTGGACAACTACAATGAGCAGTTCTTC
>few|TRBJ1-3|TRBV9|.
CASSVDGPTRGNTIYF
TGTGCCAGCAGCGTAGACGGCCCGACGAGAGGAAACACCATATATTTT
>few|TRBJ2-3|TRBV6-5|.
CASRGGTDTQYF
TGTGCCAGCAGGGGGGGCACAGATACGCAGTATTTT
>.|TRBJ2-7|TRBV4-1|.
CASSQPPAGDYEQYF
TGCGCCAGCAGCCAGCCCCCGGCAGGGGACTACGAGCAGTACTTC
>once|TRBJ2-7|TRBV5-1|.
CASSRDYLGEQYF
TGCGCCAGCAGCCGAGACTACCTAGGAGAGCAGTACTTC
>few|TRBJ1-1|TRBV19|.
CASSLDSHTEAFF
TGTGCCAGTAGTCTAGACAGCCACACTGAAGCTTTCTTT
>few|TRBJ2-5|TRBV5-1|TRBD2
CASSLLAGAGETQYF
TGCGCCAGCAGCTTACTAGCGGGGGCGGGAGAGACCCAGTACTTC
>.|TRBJ2-3|TRBV5-1|.
CASNQQGRGDTQYF
TGCGCCAGCAACCAACAGGGGAGGGGAGATACGCAGTATTTT
>.|TRBJ2-2|TRBV28|TRBD2
CASREAGGTGELFF
TGTGCCAGCAGGGAAGCGGGGGGGACCGGGGAGCTGTTTTTT
>.|TRBJ1-2|TRBV7-2|.
CASSSRDFGGYTF
TGTGCCAGCAGCTCCAGGGACTTCGGAGGCTACACCTTC
>.|TRBJ1-1|TRBV5-6|TRBD1
CASSWGPTGATEAFF
TGTGCCAGCAGCTGGGGACCGACAGGGGCCACTGAAGCTTTCTTT
>.|TRBJ2-5|TRBV5-1|.
CASSLAGMVGQETQYF
TGCGCCAGCAGCTTGGCAGGGATGGTCGGGCAAGAGACCCAGTACTTC
>.|TRBJ1-3|TRBV10-2|.
CASSTPTAGNTIYF
TGCGCCAGCAGTACTCCGACAGCCGGAAACACCATATATTTT
>.|TRBJ2-1|TRBV5-1|.
CASSQRTSYNEQFF
TGCGCCAGCAGCCAGAGGACCTCCTACAATGAGCAGTTCTTC
>.|TRBJ2-1|TRBV7-9|.
CASSPLGQGSYNEQFF
TGTGCCAGCAGTCCATTGGGGCAGGGCTCCTACAATGAGCAGTTCTTC
>.|TRBJ2-4|TRBV19|TRBD1
CASSTPGQGHAKNIQYF
TGTGCCAGTAGTACGCCGGGACAGGGACATGCCAAAAACATTCAGTACTTC